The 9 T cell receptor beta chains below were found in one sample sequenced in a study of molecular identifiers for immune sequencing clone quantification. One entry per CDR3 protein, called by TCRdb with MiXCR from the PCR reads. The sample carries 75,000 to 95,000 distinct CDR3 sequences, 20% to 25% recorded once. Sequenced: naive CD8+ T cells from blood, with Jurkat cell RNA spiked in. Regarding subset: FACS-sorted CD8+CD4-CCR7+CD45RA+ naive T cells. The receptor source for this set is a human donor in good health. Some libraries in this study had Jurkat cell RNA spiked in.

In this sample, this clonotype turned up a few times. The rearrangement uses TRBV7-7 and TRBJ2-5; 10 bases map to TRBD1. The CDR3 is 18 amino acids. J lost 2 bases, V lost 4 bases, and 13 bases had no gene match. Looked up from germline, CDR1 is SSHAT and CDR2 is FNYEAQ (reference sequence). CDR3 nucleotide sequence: TGTGCCAGCAGCTCGACCGATCGACAGGGGGCTCTGCAAGAGACCCAGTACTTC. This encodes CASSSTDRQGALQETQYF.

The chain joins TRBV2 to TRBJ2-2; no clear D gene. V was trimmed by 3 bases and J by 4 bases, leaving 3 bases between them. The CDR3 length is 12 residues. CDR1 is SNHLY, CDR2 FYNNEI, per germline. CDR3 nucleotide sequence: TGTGCCAGCAGTGAGGGCACCGGGGAGCTGTTTTTT. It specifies CASSEGTGELFF.

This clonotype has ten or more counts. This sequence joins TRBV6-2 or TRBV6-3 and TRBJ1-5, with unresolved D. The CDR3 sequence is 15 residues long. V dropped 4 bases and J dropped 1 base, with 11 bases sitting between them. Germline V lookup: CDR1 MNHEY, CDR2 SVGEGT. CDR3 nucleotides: TGTGCCAGCAGTTCATGGGGTGGGAGCAATCAGCCCCAGCATTTT. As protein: CASSSWGGSNQPQHF.

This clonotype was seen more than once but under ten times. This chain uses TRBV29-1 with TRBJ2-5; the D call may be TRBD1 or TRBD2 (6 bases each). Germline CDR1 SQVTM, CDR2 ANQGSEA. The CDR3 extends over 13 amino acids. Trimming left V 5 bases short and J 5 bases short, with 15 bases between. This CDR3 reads CSVLSGAGETQYF. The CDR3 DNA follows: TGCAGCGTTTTATCGGGGGCGGGGGAGACCCAGTACTTC.

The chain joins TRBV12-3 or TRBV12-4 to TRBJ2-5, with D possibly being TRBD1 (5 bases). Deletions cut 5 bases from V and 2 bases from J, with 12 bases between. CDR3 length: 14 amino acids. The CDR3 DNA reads TGTGCCAGCAGTCTGATCGCAGGGCAAGAGACCCAGTACTTC. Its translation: CASSLIAGQETQYF.

The CDR3 is CSARDPLAGESYEQYF. The CDR3, as DNA: TGCAGTGCTAGAGACCCGCTAGCGGGAGAGTCCTACGAGCAGTACTTC. The rearrangement links TRBV20-1 to TRBJ2-7, with TRBD2 matching over 10 bases. This CDR3 region has 16 residues. V was clipped by 0 bases and J by 1 base; unmatched bases: 6. The germline gives CDR1 DFQATT, CDR2 SNEGSKA (reference sequence).

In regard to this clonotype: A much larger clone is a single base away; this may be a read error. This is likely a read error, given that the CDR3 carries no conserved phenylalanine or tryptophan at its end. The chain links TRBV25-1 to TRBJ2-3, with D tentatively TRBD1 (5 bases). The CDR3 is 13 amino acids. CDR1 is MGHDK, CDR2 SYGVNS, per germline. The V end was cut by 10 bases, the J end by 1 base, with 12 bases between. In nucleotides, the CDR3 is TGTGCCATTCAGGGAAGCCGCACAGATACGCAGTATGTT. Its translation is CAIQGSRTDTQYV.

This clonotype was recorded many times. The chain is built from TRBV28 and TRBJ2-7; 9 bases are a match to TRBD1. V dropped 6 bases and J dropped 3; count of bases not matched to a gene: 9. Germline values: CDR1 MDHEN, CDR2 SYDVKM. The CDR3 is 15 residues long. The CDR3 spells CASSPPGTGFYEQYF. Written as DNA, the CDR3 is TGTGCCAGCAGCCCCCCCGGGACAGGGTTCTACGAGCAGTACTTC.

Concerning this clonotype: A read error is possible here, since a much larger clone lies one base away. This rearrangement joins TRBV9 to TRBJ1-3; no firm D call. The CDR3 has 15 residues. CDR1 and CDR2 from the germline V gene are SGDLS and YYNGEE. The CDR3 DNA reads TGTGCCAGCGGCGTAGACATGGGCTCTGGAAACACCATATATTTT. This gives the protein CASGVDMGSGNTIYF.